This TCR beta chain came from a study of CD8 T cells in Susac syndrome (dated by TCRdb to about 2019). For the wider study: Whether CD8+ T cell activation and differentiation in Susac syndrome was antigen driven was tested using repertoire sequencing. CD8+ T cell repertoire clonality was compared between around eleven healthy donors, some 14 Susac syndrome patients and 15 multiple sclerosis patients.

Beyond this particular receptor, the publication reports: The TCR sequencing and HLA analysis was acknowledged to have included a relatively small number of individuals.

From a lookup of the germline V gene, CDR1 and CDR2 are MGHDK and SYGVNS. V trim: 4 bases; J trim: 7 bases; unmatched bases: 11. Including the terminal cysteine and phenylalanine, the CDR3 comprises 16 residues. The CDR3 DNA has 48 bases and is translated from base 1. RNA was extracted using the RNeasy kit, and roughly 0.5 to 1 microgram was reverse transcribed with random hexamers. TCR beta CDR3 regions were amplified with the immunoSEQ multiplex PCR assay covering 54 Vbeta and 13 Jbeta segments. PCR amplification bias was corrected using a synthetic template baseline for primer optimization and computational correction. For the original study's pipeline: Reads were annotated to V, D and J genes per IMGT and analyzed with immunoSEQ Analyzer, keeping only productive sequences. Clonality was calculated as one minus the Shannon entropy normalized by log2 of the number of productive unique sequences. For each patient and control, public and private clones were evaluated among the 100 most prevalent clones. A clone was defined as Susac-specific if it was absent from the healthy and MS cohorts, from some 1,100 published viral clones and from other ImmuneACCESS disease sequences. The public reads were reprocessed in TCRdb via fastp at Q25 and MiXCR, keeping in-frame beta chains. All rows with the same CDR3 protein become a single entry with the most common DNA and genes. TCRdb assigned the V and J calls; the authors' analysis was not used. This sample is represented by 250,000 to 350,000 distinct CDR3 sequences; about 85% of them were singletons. The ten most abundant clones make up over 0.1% of the sample.

As concerns this clonotype: No antigen is known for it. Base quality data are lacking; no much larger clone is found one base away.

Peripheral blood CD8+ and CD4+ T cells from healthy donors, Susac syndrome patients and multiple sclerosis patients were profiled using high-throughput TCR beta sequencing. Multiple sclerosis controls were treatment-naive patients with stable or active relapsing-remitting disease fulfilling revised McDonald criteria. Bulk CD8+ and CD4+ T cells were purified magnetically by negative isolation, whereas CD8+ TEMRA cells were enriched by FACS. Blood was collected in EDTA tubes and processed within 24 hours, with PBMCs isolated through density gradient centrifugation. PBMCs intended for TCR sequencing were cryopreserved in liquid nitrogen and were subsequently thawed in a 37 degrees C water bath. Purity of sorted or isolated CD4+, CD8+ and CD8+ TEMRA cells was at least 90%.

The TCR comes from a human donor with multiple sclerosis. The chain links TRBV25-1 with TRBJ2-1; TRBD2 agrees with 9 junctional bases. Sequencing input: CD8+ T cells from PBMCs. CDR3 protein: CASSAIAGDRRNEQFF. In nucleotides, the sequence is TGTGCCAGCAGTGCTATAGCGGGAGATAGGAGGAATGAGCAGTTCTTC.